What follows is one T cell receptor (beta chain) and its context. No antigen is known for it. The assay was immunoSEQ multiplex PCR, and TCRdb's table has in-frame clones only and misses some. The sample records 120,000 to 150,000 clones, 80% to 95% being singletons. These data come from a study of T cell responses to AZD1222 COVID-19 vaccine. Overall study results and limits: Nearly half of unique spike-specific TCRs reportedly avoided B.1.351 and B.1.1.7 mutated regions. The sample set comprised mostly white British donors with more females, and clonal diversity was possibly underestimated.

CDR3 length equals 21 residues. The clonotype comes from an adult in good health. The chain links TRBV21-1 to TRBJ2-1; the D call TRBD2 from the table was never checked on the DNA. TRBV21-1 is a documented pseudogene. The sequenced sample was peripheral blood, obtained on day 0 of MenACWY control vaccination. CDR3 residues: CASTYPDGAGAPGSSYNEQFF. DNA for the CDR3: TGTGCCAGCACCTATCCCGACGGGGCGGGGGCACCGGGGAGCTCCTACAATGAGCAGTTCTTC.